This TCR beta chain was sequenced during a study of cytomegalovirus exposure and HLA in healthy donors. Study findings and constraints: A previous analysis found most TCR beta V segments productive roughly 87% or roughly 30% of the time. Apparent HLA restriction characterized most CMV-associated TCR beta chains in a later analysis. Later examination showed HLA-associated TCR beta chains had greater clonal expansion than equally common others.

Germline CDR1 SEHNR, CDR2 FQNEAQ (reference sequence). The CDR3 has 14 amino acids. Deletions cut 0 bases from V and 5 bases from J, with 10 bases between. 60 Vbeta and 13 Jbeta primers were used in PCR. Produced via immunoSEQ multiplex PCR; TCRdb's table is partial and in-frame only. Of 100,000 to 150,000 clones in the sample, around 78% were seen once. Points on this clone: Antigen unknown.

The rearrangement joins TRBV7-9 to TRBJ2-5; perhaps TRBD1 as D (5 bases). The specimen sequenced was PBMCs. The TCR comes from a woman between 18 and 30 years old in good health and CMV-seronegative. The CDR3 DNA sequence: TGTGCCAGCAGCTTAGCGGGAAGGGGTGAGACCCAGTACTTC. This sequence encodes CASSLAGRGETQYF.